The 29 T cell receptor beta chains presented below share a single source sample, sequenced in a study of molecular identifiers for immune sequencing clone quantification. One entry per CDR3 protein results from TCRdb running MiXCR on the PCR reads. This table has about 630,000 distinct CDR3 sequences, around 25% appearing once. Input material: naive CD8+ T cells from blood, with Jurkat cell RNA spiked in. Sample subset: FACS-sorted CD8+CD4-CCR7+CD45RA+ naive T cells. These TCRs come from a human donor in good health. Some libraries in this study had Jurkat cell RNA spiked in.

This clonotype was observed at least ten times. The rearrangement links TRBV12-3 or TRBV12-4 to TRBJ2-2; 12 positions match TRBD1. The CDR3 covers 17 residues. Trimming removed 2 bases from V and 8 bases from J; junction bases left unmatched: 9. This chain's CDR3 is CASSLNPGQGARGELFF. The CDR3 DNA follows: TGTGCCAGCAGTTTAAATCCGGGACAGGGGGCGAGAGGGGAGCTGTTTTTT.

This clonotype was counted only a few times. J is TRBJ2-2 and V is TRBV19; 7 bases line up with TRBD2. CDR3 size: 14 residues. Per germline, CDR1 LNHDA and CDR2 SQIVND (reference sequence). V trimming: 5 bases; J trimming: 6 bases; junction bases outside the gene matches: 6. CDR3 protein: CASSAGVAPGELFF. CDR3 nucleotide sequence: TGTGCCAGTAGTGCGGGAGTTGCCCCCGGGGAGCTGTTTTTT.

This clonotype was recorded at least ten times. V gene TRBV6-5 combines with J gene TRBJ2-7; possibly TRBD1 or TRBD2 for D (5 bases each). The germline V gene encodes CDR1 MNHEY and CDR2 SVGAGI. Trimming cost V 0 bases and J 4 bases, with 7 bases left between them. CDR3 length: 13 amino acids. The CDR3 nucleotides are TGTGCCAGCAGTTACTCGAGGGGATACGAGCAGTACTTC. Translation: CASSYSRGYEQYF.

Many counts were recorded for this clonotype. The rearrangement links TRBV4-1 to TRBJ1-1; 7 nucleotides agree with TRBD1. The CDR3 contains 15 residues. V shed 1 base, J shed 1 base, and the junction held 3 bases outside the gene matches. Germline V CDR1 and CDR2: MGHRA, YSYEKL. In DNA form, the CDR3 reads TGCGCCAGCAGCCAAGTAACAGGGGCGAACACTGAAGCTTTCTTT. Its translation: CASSQVTGANTEAFF.

The V gene is TRBV20-1, the J gene TRBJ1-1; D is undetermined. V lost 4 bases and J 8 bases, leaving 11 bases between the germline ends. The CDR3 has 11 residues. From germline, CDR1 is DFQATT and CDR2 SNEGSKA (reference sequence). In nucleotides, the CDR3 is TGCAGTGCTACGCGAGGTTCCGAAGCTTTCTTT. Its translation: CSATRGSEAFF.

V usage is TRBV6-6 and J usage is TRBJ2-2, with 11 bases lining up with TRBD2. The CDR3 has 19 residues. J gave up 5 bases and V 0 bases, and 11 bases lay outside the gene matches. The germline gives CDR1 MNHNY, CDR2 SVGAGI (reference sequence). This CDR3 reads CASSYSGALAGGPTGELFF. The CDR3 DNA reads as TGTGCCAGCAGTTACTCTGGGGCCCTAGCGGGGGGACCAACCGGGGAGCTGTTTTTT.

This clonotype was seen many times. DNA of the CDR3: TGCGCCAGCAGCCAATCCTCCCGCAGGGGCTCCTACGAGCAGTACTTC. It yields the protein CASSQSSRRGSYEQYF. The gene calls are TRBV4-3 and TRBJ2-7; a weak D match, TRBD1 (6 bases). The length of the CDR3 is 16 residues. V was pared by 2 bases and J by 0 bases, with 14 bases between. The V gene's germline CDR1 is LGHNA and CDR2 YSLEER.

This clonotype occurred many times. CDR3 region: CASSIDPPGAYTDTQYF. The CDR3 DNA sequence: TGTGCCAGTAGTATAGACCCTCCTGGCGCCTACACAGATACGCAGTATTTT. The chain recombines TRBV19 with TRBJ2-3, with no clear D. CDR1 is LNHDA and CDR2 is SQIVND in the germline V gene (reference sequence). The germline V and J ends were trimmed by 0 bases and 2 bases, with 15 bases remaining between them. The CDR3 extends over 17 amino acids.

In the case of this clonotype: A single base separates this from a much larger clone, so it may be a read error. Because it lacks the conserved phenylalanine or tryptophan at the end, this CDR3 is likely a read error. V usage is TRBV4-3 and J usage is TRBJ1-1, with TRBD1 identical over 8 bases. Germline-derived CDR1 and CDR2 are LGHNA and YSLEER. The V segment lost 5 bases and the J segment 5 bases; nucleotides outside the gene matches: 10. The length of the CDR3 is 15 residues. CDR3 in amino acids: CASSYTRGLMTEAFS. In DNA form, the CDR3 reads TGCGCCAGCAGCTACACCAGGGGGCTGATGACTGAAGCTTTCTCT.

With regard to this clonotype: With a much larger clone just one base away, this may be a read error. This rearrangement joins TRBV20-1 to TRBJ1-1; D ambiguous. The length of the CDR3 is 14 residues. Germline V CDR1 and CDR2: DFQATT, SNEGSKA (reference sequence). CDR3 amino acids: CSARDQQMNTEASF. For the CDR3, the DNA is TGCAGTGCTAGAGATCAGCAGATGAACACTGAAGCTTCCTTT.

This clonotype was recorded at least ten times. The V gene is TRBV6-5, the J gene TRBJ1-5; D is unresolved. Germline V gene sequence: CDR1 MNHEY, CDR2 SVGAGI. Trimming removed 0 bases at V and 3 bases at J, with 9 bases between. The CDR3 is made up of 15 amino acids. Here the CDR3 DNA reads TGTGCCAGCAGTTACTCGGGTAGAGCCAATCAGCCCCAGCATTTT. This gives the protein CASSYSGRANQPQHF.

This clonotype was observed at least ten times. The rearrangement joins TRBV3-1 to TRBJ1-5; TRBD1 might be the D (5 bases). CDR1 LGHDT and CDR2 YNNKEL come from the germline V gene (reference sequence). This CDR3 has 13 residues. V gave up 4 bases and J gave up 7 bases, with 11 bases separating them. The CDR3 loop reads CASSPPGAQPQHF. DNA of the CDR3: TGTGCCAGCAGCCCCCCCGGGGCGCAGCCCCAGCATTTT.

The gene calls are TRBV10-3 and TRBJ2-3; 10 bases align to TRBD1. V gave up 7 bases and J gave up 2 bases; unmatched junction bases: 21. The length of the CDR3 is 20 residues. Germline V gene data show CDR1 as ENHRY and CDR2 as SYGVKD. The CDR3 DNA follows: TGTGCCATCACCAAAGAGGGACAGGGGCCCCTACAACTTACCACAGATACGCAGTATTTT. Translated, it gives CAITKEGQGPLQLTTDTQYF.

This clonotype was observed at least ten times. This chain connects TRBV28 to TRBJ2-3, with unresolved D. This CDR3 is 17 amino acids long. Trimming stripped 1 base from V and 6 bases from J, with 20 bases between. Germline CDR1 is MDHEN and CDR2 is SYDVKM. As DNA, the CDR3 is TGTGCCAGCAGTTTATTTGGGAACTATCGACAAGGTGATACGCAGTATTTT. This gives the protein CASSLFGNYRQGDTQYF.

On this clonotype: This may be a read error: a much more frequent sequence differs by one nucleotide. The V call is TRBV7-9, the J call TRBJ1-1, with D uncertain. CDR3 length: 14 amino acids. Germline CDR1 reads SEHNR; CDR2 reads FQNEAQ (reference sequence). The CDR3 protein is CASSLARTNIEAFF. The CDR3 DNA reads TGTGCCAGCAGCTTAGCGAGGACGAACATTGAAGCTTTCTTT.

This clonotype was recorded many times. V and J are TRBV28 and TRBJ1-2; tentatively, D is TRBD1 (5 bases). This CDR3 is built from 15 residues. Trimming took off 4 bases at V and 6 bases at J, with 18 bases between the two ends. Looked up from germline, CDR1 is MDHEN and CDR2 is SYDVKM. The DNA of the CDR3 is TGTGCCAGCAGTTCAACCCAACAGGACTCCAATGGCTACACCTTC. This gives the protein CASSSTQQDSNGYTF.

This chain connects TRBV10-3 to TRBJ1-6; 7 nucleotides match TRBD1. The CDR3 totals 16 residues. CDR1 is ENHRY, CDR2 SYGVKD, per germline. After removal of 6 bases from V and 4 bases from J, the junction contained 9 bases not matched to a gene. As DNA, the CDR3 is TGTGCCATCAGCATAACAGGGGACGCTTATAATTCACCCCTCCACTTT. Its translation is CAISITGDAYNSPLHF.

This clonotype was counted only a few times. The chain links TRBV19 to TRBJ2-7; 10 bases match TRBD1. This CDR3 has 14 amino acids. CDR1 and CDR2 (germline): LNHDA, SQIVND (reference sequence). The J segment lost 5 bases and the V segment lost 4 bases, leaving 5 bases of the junction unmatched. The CDR3 reads CASSTGQGVDEQYF. CDR3 nucleotides: TGTGCCAGTAGTACCGGACAGGGGGTCGACGAGCAGTACTTC.

The chain has TRBV20-1 and TRBJ2-5; D is undetermined. The CDR3 spans 15 residues. V lost 6 bases and J lost 5, with 22 bases in between. The germline CDR1 and CDR2 sequences are DFQATT and SNEGSKA (reference sequence). The CDR3 DNA follows: TGCAGTGCAAGCCCCCCGGCAGAGACCTGGGAGACCCAGTACTTC. As protein: CSASPPAETWETQYF.

With regard to this clonotype: A much larger clone lies one base from this, so it may be a read error. J is TRBJ2-7 and V is TRBV28, with TRBD2 matching 10 bases. The CDR3 totals 15 residues. From germline, CDR1 is MDHEN and CDR2 SYDVKM. CDR3 loop: CASGLLAGSSYEQYF. The CDR3 DNA sequence: TGTGCCAGCGGTTTACTAGCGGGGTCCTCCTACGAGCAGTACTTC.

This clonotype was detected many times. The rearrangement links TRBV3-1 to TRBJ1-6; D possibly corresponds to TRBD1 (6 bases). CDR3 length: 15 residues. Germline V gene sequence: CDR1 LGHDT, CDR2 YNNKEL (reference sequence). V was clipped by 3 bases and J by 7 bases, with 13 bases between them. The CDR3 loop is CASSHEGQSNSPLHF. The CDR3, as DNA: TGTGCCAGCAGCCACGAAGGACAGAGCAATTCACCCCTCCACTTT.

This clonotype was observed at least ten times. The chain couples TRBV6-6 to TRBJ2-5; TRBD2 is a possible D gene (6 bases). The V end was cut by 4 bases, the J end by 3 bases, with 18 bases between. The CDR3 extends over 16 amino acids. The germline CDR1 and CDR2 sequences are MNHNY and SVGAGI (reference sequence). The CDR3 sequence is CASSSHSGGPKETQYF. In nucleotides, the CDR3 is TGTGCCAGCAGTTCCCATAGCGGAGGCCCAAAAGAGACCCAGTACTTC.

This clonotype has just a few counts. This chain links TRBV4-2 with TRBJ2-2, with TRBD1 as a possible D gene (5 bases). Germline V gene sequence: CDR1 LGHNA, CDR2 YNFKEQ. V gave up 0 bases and J gave up 0 bases, with 11 bases separating them. The length of the CDR3 is 17 residues. The CDR3, as DNA: TGTGCCAGCAGCCAAGATCTTTGGGGCGCGAACACCGGGGAGCTGTTTTTT. This translates into CASSQDLWGANTGELFF.

V and J are TRBV7-9 and TRBJ2-7, with D uncertain. Germline lookup yields CDR1 SEHNR and CDR2 FQNEAQ (reference sequence). The CDR3 is made up of 14 amino acids. V was clipped by 0 bases and J by 1 base, with 7 bases between them. CDR3 bases: TGTGCCAGCAGCTTAGCAGCCGAATCCTACGAGCAGTACTTC. Its translation is CASSLAAESYEQYF. The entire variable domain, with the rest obtained from reference TRBV7-9 and TRBJ2-7, is as follows: DTGVSQNPRHKITKRGQNVTFRCDPISEHNRLYWYRQTLGQGPEFLTYFQNEAQLEKSRLLSDRFSAERPKGSFSTLEIQRTEQGDSAMYLCASSLAAESYEQYFGPGTRLTVT.

This clonotype was counted a few times. The chain couples TRBV27 to TRBJ2-3, with 9 bases identical to TRBD2. This CDR3 region has 15 residues. The germline V gene encodes CDR1 MNHEY and CDR2 SMNVEV (reference sequence). The J segment lost 2 bases and the V segment lost 3 bases, leaving 3 bases of the junction unmatched. The CDR3 here is CASSFGTSLTDTQYF. CDR3 DNA: TGTGCCAGCAGTTTCGGGACTAGCCTCACAGATACGCAGTATTTT.

Comments on this clonotype: Just one base apart from a much larger clone, this may be a read error. The rearrangement links TRBV29-1 to TRBJ2-3; the D gene is possibly TRBD2 (6 bases). V dropped 3 bases and J dropped 6 bases, with 19 bases sitting between them. The CDR3 has 15 residues. Per the germline V gene, CDR1 is SQVTM and CDR2 is ANQGSEA. The CDR3 region is CSVDTVVGGSDTQYF. CDR3 in DNA: TGCAGCGTTGATACAGTAGTGGGGGGTAGCGATACGCAGTATTTT.

Of note for this clonotype: A clone one base away is much larger, so this may be a read error. J is TRBJ2-7 and V is TRBV7-6; the D gene is possibly TRBD2 (5 bases). The V gene lost 5 bases and the J gene lost 0 bases, with 14 bases spanning the gap. The CDR3 extends over 15 amino acids. Looked up from germline, CDR1 is SGHVS and CDR2 is FNYEAQ. CDR3 loop: CASSLGVLVSYEQYF. The CDR3 coding sequence is TGTGCCAGCAGCCTCGGGGTTCTCGTCTCCTACGAGCAGTACTTC.

This chain joins TRBV12-5 and TRBJ1-2; the match to TRBD1 covers 7 bases. CDR3 length equals 13 residues. V trimming: 6 bases; J trimming: 3 bases; junction bases outside the gene matches: 4. CDR1 and CDR2 (germline): LGHNT, FRNRAP. CDR3 sequence: CASGLDRYYGYTF. CDR3 DNA: TGTGCTAGTGGCCTGGACAGGTACTATGGCTACACCTTC.

The chain joins TRBV20-1 to TRBJ2-1; D gene unclear. Germline values: CDR1 DFQATT, CDR2 SNEGSKA (reference sequence). This CDR3 has 14 residues. V lost 5 bases to trimming and J lost 6 bases, with 17 bases between them. The CDR3 region is CSAETSQSSNEQFF. In DNA, the CDR3 is TGCAGTGCTGAGACTTCACAATCCAGCAATGAGCAGTTCTTC.